These T cell receptor beta chains were read from a single sample in a study of blood T cells in healthy people across ages. Using its own MiXCR run on the 5' RACE reads, TCRdb lists one record per CDR3 protein. The repertoire holds roughly 2 million distinct CDR3 sequences, 49% seen once, with approximately 2% in the top ten. Sequencing was carried out using blood. These receptors originate from a woman aged 40 to 49 in good health. The CDR3 runs from the conserved cysteine through the conserved F or W. Each record gives: V gene, J gene, D gene, clone size, CDR3 protein, CDR3 DNA. The D gene is left open where the match is weak. Size tells how often a clone was seen (once, few, many) or the class of an expanded clone, and some rows leave it out.

TRBV18	TRBJ2-1	-	-	CASSPRQGVWEQFF	TGTGCCAGCTCACCGAGGCAGGGCGTTTGGGAGCAGTTCTTC
TRBV4-3	TRBJ2-5	TRBD2	few	CASSQFLGLAGPGETQYF	TGCGCCAGCAGCCAATTTTTAGGACTAGCGGGTCCCGGGGAGACCCAGTACTTC
TRBV3-1	TRBJ2-5	TRBD1	-	CASSPGTGEVEQYF	TGTGCCAGCAGCCCCGGGACAGGGGAAGTGGAGCAGTACTTC
TRBV24-1	TRBJ2-7	TRBD2	few	CATSDLAGIEQYF	TGTGCCACCAGTGATTTAGCGGGAATCGAGCAGTACTTC
TRBV18	TRBJ2-1	TRBD2	-	CASSPTSGDNEQFF	TGTGCCAGCTCACCCACTAGCGGGGACAATGAGCAGTTCTTC
TRBV20-1	TRBJ2-7	-	-	CSAKESSYEQYF	TGCAGTGCTAAAGAGTCCTCCTACGAGCAGTACTTC
TRBV7-3	TRBJ1-1	TRBD1	-	CASSSSGQGMREAFF	TGTGCCAGCAGCTCGTCGGGACAGGGCATGCGTGAAGCTTTCTTT
TRBV28	TRBJ2-2	-	-	CASLRRATGELFF	TGTGCCAGCCTGCGGAGGGCGACCGGGGAGCTGTTTTTT
TRBV20-1	TRBJ1-5	-	once	CSAREGQVEPQHF	TGCAGTGCTAGGGAGGGGCAGGTGGAACCCCAGCATTTT
TRBV3-1	TRBJ1-6	-	-	CASSQERQGINSPLHF	TGTGCCAGCAGCCAAGAGAGGCAGGGGATAAATTCACCCCTCCACTTT
TRBV27	TRBJ2-5	TRBD1	-	CASSLRDRLTETQYF	TGTGCCAGCAGTTTAAGGGACAGGTTGACAGAGACCCAGTACTTC